The clone carrying this TCR beta chain was counted only a few times. This CDR3 has 15 residues. V lost 4 bases to trimming and J lost 8 bases; unmatched junction nucleotides: 11. The germline gives CDR1 KGHDR, CDR2 SFDVKD. Study processing details: For nucleated cells, counts were estimated from reference gene primer amplification. Clones were read by immunoSEQ multiplex PCR, and TCRdb kept only the in-frame ones, dropping some. The V and J calls and clone size were taken over from that table, and D and trimming were inferred from the DNA. The table includes about 190,000 clones, roughly 79% detected once. The sample belongs to a study of blood T cell repertoires in COVID-19. Across the whole study: Sites across the United States, Italy and Spain contributed samples from acute and convalescent COVID-19. Sample material is recorded as cDNA or gDNA derived from T cells, B-cell-depleted T cells, or PBMCs.

The sequencing input was peripheral blood. The receptor was isolated from a woman in her sixties or seventies with acute or convalescent COVID-19. The rearrangement joins TRBV24-1 to TRBJ2-3; 7 nucleotides match TRBD1. As DNA, the CDR3 is TGTGCCACCAGTGACCGGGCACGGGACAGTGGTACGCAGTATTTT. As protein: CATSDRARDSGTQYF.